These 5 T cell receptor beta chains came from one sample sequenced in a study of cytomegalovirus exposure and HLA in healthy donors. This PCR relied on a set of 60 Vbeta primers and 13 Jbeta primers. Sequencing used immunoSEQ multiplex PCR; TCRdb keeps in-frame clones, though not all of them. The sample holds 150,000 or so clones, about 74% seen once. Sequencing input: PBMCs. The receptors stem from a man aged 35-49 years in good health and CMV-seropositive.

The chain joins TRBV14 to TRBJ2-7; D not certain. This CDR3 contains 18 residues. Germline lookup yields CDR1 SGHDN and CDR2 FVKESK. The ends were cut back, 1 base at V and 0 bases at J, with 19 bases in the middle. CDR3 DNA sequence: TGTGCCAGCAGCCAAGCCCCCCACCTCGGAGTATACTCCTACGAGCAGTACTTC. It translates to CASSQAPHLGVYSYEQYF.

This clone appeared a few times. The chain is built from TRBV7-9 and TRBJ2-3, with a tentative D call TRBD2 (6 bases). Germline V gives CDR1 SEHNR, CDR2 FQNEAQ (reference sequence). V lost 8 bases and J lost 0, with 12 bases in between. This CDR3 comprises 14 residues. DNA of the CDR3: TGTGCCAGCCGGAGGAGGGAGAGCACAGATACGCAGTATTTT. Its translation: CASRRRESTDTQYF.

The chain combines TRBV6-5 with TRBJ1-2; D is unclear. This CDR3 is 14 amino acids long. V lost 0 bases and J 5 bases, leaving 10 bases between the germline ends. Germline CDR1 MNHEY, CDR2 SVGAGI. The CDR3 is CASSYSETGYGYTF. CDR3 sequence (DNA): TGTGCCAGCAGTTACTCTGAGACGGGATATGGCTACACCTTC.

Note on this clone: This sample includes further DNA sequences coding for the same CDR3. V gene TRBV28 combines with J gene TRBJ1-4; D is undetermined. The CDR3 is 14 amino acids. The germline CDR1 and CDR2 sequences are MDHEN and SYDVKM. V was shortened by 6 bases and J by 0 bases, with 8 bases between the two germline ends. The DNA for the CDR3 is TGTGCCAGCAGCTCCCCTGCAACTAATGAAAAACTGTTTTTT. This encodes CASSSPATNEKLFF.

The rearrangement joins TRBV2 to TRBJ2-1; the match to TRBD2 covers 11 bases. The ends lost 6 bases at V and 2 bases at J; junction bases unmatched: 3. This CDR3 is 15 amino acids long. The germline CDR1 and CDR2 sequences are SNHLY and FYNNEI. The chain's CDR3 is CASRTLAGAYNEQFF. The CDR3 nucleotides read TGTGCCAGCAGGACACTAGCGGGAGCCTACAATGAGCAGTTCTTC.